This TCR beta chain was recovered during a study of CD8+ T cells in alopecia areata. Study context: Treated patients swallowed 5 to 10 mg of oral tofacitinib twice daily.

Study results and caveats: The link between baseline CD8+ expansion and response remains uncertain with one nonresponder.

This clone was observed a few times. Its antigen remains unidentified. CDR1 SGHKS and CDR2 YYEKEE come from the germline V gene (reference sequence). Trimming removed 1 base from V and 7 bases from J, with 17 bases in between. The CDR3 runs to 15 residues. It was cDNA, reverse transcribed from extracted RNA, that served as the sequencing template. Produced via immunoSEQ multiplex PCR; TCRdb's table is partial and in-frame only. The sample includes around 160,000 clones, about 60% seen only once; the top ten take approximately 14%. The treatment was: oral pan-JAK inhibitor, 5-10 mg twice daily. Sequenced material: CD4+ T cells sorted from blood, taken at week 24, from a patient treated with tofacitinib. The chain has TRBV5-5 and TRBJ1-1, with D possibly being TRBD1 (6 bases). This clonotype was sampled from a human donor with alopecia areata. In nucleotides, the CDR3 is TGTGCCAGCAGCTTGTTTTATGGGGGGCCGAGTGAAGCTTTCTTT. Protein product: CASSLFYGGPSEAFF.